This T cell receptor beta chain comes out of a study of OX40 agonist ivuxolimab in advanced cancers. Study at large: People in dose escalation had one of these cancers: hepatocellular carcinoma, melanoma, renal cell or head and neck cancer.

Points from the study as a whole: At 0.1 to 3.0 mg/kg, clonal expansion of CD4+ and CD8+ blood T cells had occurred by week 6.

Produced via immunoSEQ multiplex PCR; TCRdb's table is partial and in-frame only. The sample yields around 35,000 clones, around 73% seen once. A note on this clone: Its antigen is undetermined. A read error is possible here, since a much larger clone lies one base away. Other DNA sequences within the sample encode an identical CDR3.

The receptor's source is an adult with an advanced solid tumor such as melanoma, head and neck, liver or kidney cancer. The material sequenced was CD4+ or CD8+ T cells sorted from blood, taken in a trial of the OX40 agonist ivuxolimab.

CDR3: CASSYGTGGYEQYF. DNA of the CDR3: TGTGCCAGCAGTTACGGGACAGGGGGCTACGAGCAGTACTTC. The chain uses TRBV6-6 and TRBJ2-7, with 11 bases lining up with TRBD1. CDR1 is MNHNY, CDR2 SVGAGI, per germline (reference sequence). CDR3 length equals 14 residues. V was clipped by 2 bases and J by 3 bases; unmatched bases: 0.